This TCR beta chain originates from a study of blood T cell repertoires in COVID-19. Participants' reported clinical history set cohort assignment. The V gene's germline CDR1 is WSHSY and CDR2 SAAADI. The CDR3 runs 17 residues. Losses at the gene ends were 5 bases for V and 1 base for J; bases not matched to a gene: 11. The data were produced by immunoSEQ multiplex PCR, yet TCRdb's version contains in-frame clones alone and is incomplete. The sample lists some 150,000 clones; 70% to 90% were seen once. The TCR sequence derives from a middle-aged woman who had recovered from COVID-19. Material: PBMCs or T cells enriched from blood (not recorded which). The chain recombines TRBV10-2 with TRBJ1-5; 7 bases agree with TRBD1. The CDR3 protein is CASSKFRQGRSNQPQHF. The DNA for the CDR3 is TGCGCCAGCAGTAAATTCCGACAGGGACGGAGCAATCAGCCCCAGCATTTT.